The clone carrying this T cell receptor (beta chain) was recorded once. The antigen remains undetermined. Using immunoSEQ multiplex PCR, the repertoire was profiled, and TCRdb retains in-frame clones only, with some absent. The data show a few million clones, about 92% seen once. Germline V gene data show CDR1 as SGHTA and CDR2 as FQGTGA. This CDR3 comprises 13 residues. The ends were cut back, 2 bases at V and 8 bases at J, with 9 bases in the middle. This specimen belongs to a study of shared clonotypes between healthy human individuals. Study-level points and caveats: Donor scarcity curtailed the genetic and exposure-history diversity represented herein. A generally larger estimated richness was seen in naive subsets than in memory subsets. Several donors showed sharing of around 5.3% of naive CD4 clonotypes. The generation probabilities recorded for non-shared clonotypes fell below those of clonotypes shared by all four donors.

The chain is built from TRBV7-3 and TRBJ2-2; D is unresolved. Sequencing was done on a sample of naive CD4+ T cells from PBMCs. Documented subset: CD45RA+ positively selected. This sequence was found in a man aged 18-30 years in good health. Some clones in this sample may be carry-over from other donors' samples. The CDR3 loop reads CASSLESAGELFF. The CDR3 bases are TGTGCCAGCAGCTTAGAGTCAGCTGGGGAGCTGTTTTTT.